The source of this T cell receptor (beta chain) is a study of radiation and T cells in renal cell carcinoma. Germline V gives CDR1 SNHLY, CDR2 FYNNEI. This CDR3 comprises 15 residues. V shed 7 bases and J shed 2 bases, with 16 bases lying between them. The protocol was immunoSEQ multiplex PCR, while the TCRdb copy is restricted to in-frame clones and leaves out a portion. This table has tens of thousands of clones, approximately 87% appearing once. Time point here: blood 4 weeks post-SBRT, at nephrectomy. Documented treatment: 15 Gy SBRT to primary tumor, nephrectomy 4 weeks later. Nephrectomy followed 15 Gy stereotactic body radiation by 4 weeks.

This TCR came from a woman aged 55-69 years with renal cell carcinoma. This chain links TRBV2 with TRBJ2-3, with D tentatively TRBD1 or TRBD2 (5 bases each). The specimen was blood, collected from a patient whose treatment included radiotherapy and nephrectomy. The CDR3 DNA reads TGTGCCAGCACAGGCGGAGAGGGGCCCACAGATACGCAGTATTTT. It specifies CASTGGEGPTDTQYF.